Presented here are 4 T cell receptor beta chains from one specimen sequenced in a study of control samples from healthy donors and cancer patients. Clones were read by immunoSEQ multiplex PCR, and TCRdb kept only the in-frame ones, dropping some. The sample records about 43,000 clones, around 94% being singletons. The specimen sequenced was blood. The receptors stem from a man aged 55 to 70 in good health.

This rearrangement joins TRBV10-3 to TRBJ2-5; perhaps TRBD1 as D (5 bases). CDR3 length equals 13 residues. Trimming cost V 4 bases and J 2 bases, with 8 bases left between them. Germline V lookup: CDR1 ENHRY, CDR2 SYGVKD. The CDR3: CAISVDRQETQYF. The CDR3 DNA is TGTGCCATCAGTGTTGACAGACAAGAGACCCAGTACTTC.

V is TRBV6-2 or TRBV6-3 and J is TRBJ2-7, with D perhaps being TRBD1 or TRBD2 (5 bases each). Germline V gene lookup returns CDR1 MNHEY and CDR2 SVGEGT. V dropped 0 bases and J dropped 4 bases, with 16 bases sitting between them. CDR3 size: 16 residues. For the CDR3, the DNA is TGTGCCAGCAGTTACTCGAAGGGACGGGGAGATTACGAGCAGTACTTC. Translating gives CASSYSKGRGDYEQYF.

The J gene is TRBJ2-3, the V gene TRBV24-1; either TRBD1 or TRBD2 may supply D (5 bases each). The V and J ends lost 9 bases and 2 bases respectively, with 17 bases between them. Germline assignment: CDR1 KGHDR and CDR2 SFDVKD. CDR3 length equals 15 residues. CDR3 nucleotides: TGTGCCACCGGGGACCTTACAGGAACCACAGATACGCAGTATTTT. This translates into CATGDLTGTTDTQYF.

The V gene is TRBV19, the J gene TRBJ2-7, with D perhaps matching TRBD1 (6 bases). CDR1 LNHDA and CDR2 SQIVND come from the germline V gene (reference sequence). V was trimmed by 3 bases and J by 4 bases, leaving 13 bases between them. The CDR3 is 14 amino acids. The CDR3 coding sequence is TGTGCCAGTAGTATTGCGTCAGGGGAATACGAGCAGTACTTC. Translated, it gives CASSIASGEYEQYF.